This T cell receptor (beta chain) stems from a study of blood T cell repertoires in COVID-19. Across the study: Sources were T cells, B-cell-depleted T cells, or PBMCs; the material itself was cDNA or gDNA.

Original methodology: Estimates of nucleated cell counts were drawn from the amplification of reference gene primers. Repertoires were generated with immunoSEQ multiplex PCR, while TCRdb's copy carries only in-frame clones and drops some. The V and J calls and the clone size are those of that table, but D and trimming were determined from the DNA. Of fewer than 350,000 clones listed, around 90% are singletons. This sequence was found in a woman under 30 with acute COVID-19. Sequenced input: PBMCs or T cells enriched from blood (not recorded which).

This CDR3 reads CASSFPGLAAGELFF. The CDR3 bases are TGTGCCAGCAGTTTTCCGGGACTAGCGGCCGGGGAGCTGTTTTTT. The chain is built from TRBV6-6 and TRBJ2-2; 11 bases align to TRBD2. The CDR3 extends over 15 amino acids. CDR1 is MNHNY, CDR2 SVGAGI, per germline (reference sequence). The J segment lost 6 bases and the V segment lost 4 bases, leaving 4 bases of the junction unmatched.